This entry describes one T cell receptor beta chain. These data belong to a study of blood T cell repertoires in COVID-19. Turning to the study itself: Acute and convalescent COVID-19 samples came from the United States, Italy and Spain. T cells, B-cell-depleted T cells, or PBMCs provided the cDNA or gDNA that served as material.

With 2 bases removed from V and 9 bases from J, the gap between germline ends came to 11 bases. This CDR3 contains 13 residues. Germline lookup yields CDR1 LGHDT and CDR2 YNNKEL (reference sequence). Authors' analysis steps: How many nucleated cells were present was estimated from reference gene primer amplification. Profiling relied on immunoSEQ multiplex PCR, and the TCRdb table lists in-frame clones only, not all of them. That table supplies the V and J calls and clone size; D and trimming were determined from the DNA. The data show 35,000 to 50,000 clones, around four fifths seen once. The sequenced material came from peripheral blood. The origin of this receptor is an elderly woman with acute or convalescent COVID-19. V is TRBV3-1 (or the pseudogene TRBV3-2) and J is TRBJ2-1, with D unclear. The CDR3 here is CASSQSVGVEQFF. The DNA of the CDR3 is TGTGCCAGCAGCCAATCCGTCGGAGTTGAGCAGTTCTTC.